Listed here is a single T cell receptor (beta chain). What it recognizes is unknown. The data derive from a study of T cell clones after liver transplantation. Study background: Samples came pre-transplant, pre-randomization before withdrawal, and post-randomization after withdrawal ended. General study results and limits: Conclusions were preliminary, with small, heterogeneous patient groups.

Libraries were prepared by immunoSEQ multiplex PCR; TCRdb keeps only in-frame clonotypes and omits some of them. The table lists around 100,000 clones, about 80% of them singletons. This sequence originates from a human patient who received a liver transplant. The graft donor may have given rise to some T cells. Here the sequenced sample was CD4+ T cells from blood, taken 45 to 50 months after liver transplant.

The CDR3 sequence: CASRLAGGGTDTQYF. The CDR3, as DNA: TGTGCCAGCCGTCTAGCGGGAGGGGGCACAGATACGCAGTATTTT. The V call is TRBV6-1, the J call TRBJ2-3, with 12 bases identical to TRBD2. V lost 8 bases and J lost 1; bases outside the gene matches: 4. Germline V lookup: CDR1 MNHNS, CDR2 SASEGT. CDR3 length: 15 amino acids.